This T cell receptor (beta chain) was recorded in a study of molecular identifiers for immune sequencing clone quantification. Study-wide results and caveats: Whereas clones above 20 RNA copies held under 1% of naive-cell molecules, they held over 98% of effector molecules.

Naive CD8 library inputs spanned about 19,000 to 1,000,000 sorted cells and 10%, 30% or 50% RNA. CD8+CD4-CCR7+CD45RA+ cells were sorted as naive CD8 T cells. Each CDR3 protein gets one entry after TCRdb re-called the PCR reads with MiXCR. The data hold under 800,000 distinct CDR3 sequences, with 25% observed a single time. There are 14 residues in the CDR3. Germline V CDR1 and CDR2: DFQATT, SNEGSKA (reference sequence). To note about this clonotype: Its target is unknown. One end of the junction varies from germline; a read error may be responsible.

The V and J genes are TRBV20-1 and TRBJ2-1, with 7 bases fitting TRBD2. The sample consisted of naive CD8+ T cells from blood, with Jurkat cell RNA spiked in. Specified subset: FACS-sorted CD8+CD4-CCR7+CD45RA+ naive T cells. This sequence was found in a human donor in good health. Some libraries in this study had Jurkat cell RNA spiked in. The CDR3 nucleotides are TGCAGTGCCCCGAACCGACTAGCTAACAACGAGCAGTTCTTC. Amino acids: CSAPNRLANNEQFF.